What follows are 4 T cell receptor beta chains derived from one specimen sequenced in a study of T cell responses to AZD1222 COVID-19 vaccine. Clones were read by immunoSEQ multiplex PCR, and TCRdb kept only the in-frame ones, dropping some. There are 90,000 to 110,000 clones in the sample; approximately 87% occur only once, and roughly 4.3% lies in the top ten. The source material was peripheral blood, sampled 28 days after the second AZD1222 dose. These receptors were taken from an adult who received the AZD1222 COVID-19 vaccine.

This chain joins TRBV28 and TRBJ1-6; 8 bases map to TRBD1. V lost 2 bases to trimming and J lost 8 bases; unmatched junction nucleotides: 5. The CDR3 sequence is 15 residues long. Germline CDR1 and CDR2: MDHEN and SYDVKM. The CDR3 DNA follows: TGTGCCAGCAGTTTAGACAGGGGAGCATATTCACCCCTCCACTTT. The encoded protein is CASSLDRGAYSPLHF. The entire variable domain, with the rest obtained from reference TRBV28 and TRBJ1-6, is as follows: DVKVTQSSRYLVKRTGEKVFLECVQDMDHENMFWYRQDPGLGLRLIYFSYDVKMKEKGDIPEGYSVSREKKERFSLILESASTNQTSMYLCASSLDRGAYSPLHFGNGTRLTVT.

About this clone: One junction end does not reproduce the germline sequence, and a read error may be involved. The chain combines TRBV20-1 with TRBJ2-1; D is uncertain. The germline V gene has CDR1 DFQATT and CDR2 SNEGSKA (reference sequence). This CDR3 region has 11 residues. DNA of the CDR3: TGCAGTGCAGGCACCTACACTGAGCAGTTCTTC. Its translation: CSAGTYTEQFF.

To note about this clone: The sample contains more than one DNA sequence encoding this CDR3. The CDR3 nucleotides read TGCGCCAGCAGCCAAGATCTTAATTCTAACTATGGCTACACCTTC. Its protein product is CASSQDLNSNYGYTF. V and J are TRBV4-3 and TRBJ1-2; D gene uncertain. V lost 0 bases, J lost 0 bases, and 8 bases lay in between. This CDR3 contains 15 residues. CDR1 LGHNA and CDR2 YSLEER come from the germline V gene.

J is TRBJ1-4 and V is TRBV7-8, with no clear D. Germline CDR1 and CDR2: SGHVS and FQNEAQ. The CDR3 length is 14 residues. Trimming stripped 1 base from V and 12 bases from J, with 15 bases between. The CDR3 region is CASSLDLVPAELFF. CDR3 nucleotides: TGTGCCAGCAGCTTAGATCTGGTCCCGGCTGAACTGTTTTTT.